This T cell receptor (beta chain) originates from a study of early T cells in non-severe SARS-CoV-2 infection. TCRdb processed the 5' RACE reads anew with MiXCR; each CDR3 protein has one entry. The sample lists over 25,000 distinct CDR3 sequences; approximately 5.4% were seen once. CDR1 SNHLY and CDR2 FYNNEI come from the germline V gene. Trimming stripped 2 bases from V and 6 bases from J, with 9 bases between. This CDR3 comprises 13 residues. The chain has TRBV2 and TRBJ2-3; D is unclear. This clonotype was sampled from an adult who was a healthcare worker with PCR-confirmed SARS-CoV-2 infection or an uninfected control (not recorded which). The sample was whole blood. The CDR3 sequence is CASSEWGSDTQYF. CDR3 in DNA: TGTGCCAGCAGTGAATGGGGTTCCGATACGCAGTATTTT.